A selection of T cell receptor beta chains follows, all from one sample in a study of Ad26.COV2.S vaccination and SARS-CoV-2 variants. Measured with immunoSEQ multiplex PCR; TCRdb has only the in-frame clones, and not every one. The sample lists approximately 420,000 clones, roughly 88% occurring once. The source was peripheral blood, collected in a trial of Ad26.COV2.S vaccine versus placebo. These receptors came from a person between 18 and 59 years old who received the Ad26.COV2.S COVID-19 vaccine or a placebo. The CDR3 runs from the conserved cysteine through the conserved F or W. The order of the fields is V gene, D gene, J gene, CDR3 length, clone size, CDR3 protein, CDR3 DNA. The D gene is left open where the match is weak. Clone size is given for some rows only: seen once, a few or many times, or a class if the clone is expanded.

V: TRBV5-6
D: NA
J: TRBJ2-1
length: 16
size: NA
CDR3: CASSSPGTQSYNEQFF
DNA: TGTGCCAGCAGCAGCCCCGGGACACAATCCTACAATGAGCAGTTCTTC

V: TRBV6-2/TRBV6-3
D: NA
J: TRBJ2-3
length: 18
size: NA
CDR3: CASSSGPPGGGLTDTQYF
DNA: TGTGCCAGCAGTTCCGGTCCGCCTGGAGGGGGCCTCACAGATACGCAGTATTTT

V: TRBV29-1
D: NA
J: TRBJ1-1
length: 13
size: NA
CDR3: CSAGSFVNTEAFF
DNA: TGCAGCGCCGGTTCATTCGTGAACACTGAAGCTTTCTTT

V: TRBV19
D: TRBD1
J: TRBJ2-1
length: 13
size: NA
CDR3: CASSIVGGTGPFF
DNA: TGTGCCAGTAGTATAGTAGGCGGGACAGGGCCGTTCTTC

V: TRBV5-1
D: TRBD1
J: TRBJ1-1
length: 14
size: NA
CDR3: CASSLGQLSQGAFF
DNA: TGCGCCAGCAGCCTGGGACAGCTGTCACAAGGAGCTTTCTTT

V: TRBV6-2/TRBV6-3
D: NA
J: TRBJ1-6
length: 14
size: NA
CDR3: CASSRGGSGSPLHF
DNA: TGTGCCAGCAGTAGGGGGGGCTCCGGTTCACCCCTCCACTTT

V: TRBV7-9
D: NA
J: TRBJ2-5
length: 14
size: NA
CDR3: CASSTGQAPETQYF
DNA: TGTGCCAGCAGCACCGGACAAGCCCCCGAGACCCAGTACTTC

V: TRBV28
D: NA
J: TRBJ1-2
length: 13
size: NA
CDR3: CASRKGHGYGYTF
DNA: TGTGCCAGCAGAAAGGGACACGGCTATGGCTACACCTTC

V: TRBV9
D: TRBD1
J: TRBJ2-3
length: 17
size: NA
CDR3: CASSARDSPIRTDTQYF
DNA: TGTGCCAGCAGCGCAAGGGACAGCCCCATACGCACAGATACGCAGTATTTT

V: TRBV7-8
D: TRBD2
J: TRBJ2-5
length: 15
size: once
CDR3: CASSFSGGGQETQYF
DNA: TGTGCCAGCAGCTTTAGCGGGGGGGGGCAAGAGACCCAGTACTTC

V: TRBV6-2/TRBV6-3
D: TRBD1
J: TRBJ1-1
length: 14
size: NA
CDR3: CASSYGQGFTEAFF
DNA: TGTGCCAGCAGTTACGGACAGGGGTTTACTGAAGCTTTCTTT

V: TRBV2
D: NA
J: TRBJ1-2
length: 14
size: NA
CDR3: CASRGEFINYGYTF
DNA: TGTGCCAGCAGGGGGGAGTTTATTAACTATGGCTACACCTTC

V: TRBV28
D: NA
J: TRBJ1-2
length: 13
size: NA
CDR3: CASSSGDRGGYTF
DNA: TGTGCCAGCAGTTCCGGGGACCGGGGAGGCTACACCTTC

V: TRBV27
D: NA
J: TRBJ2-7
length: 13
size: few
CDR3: CASSLVGPYEQYF
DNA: TGTGCCAGCAGTTTAGTTGGACCCTACGAGCAGTACTTC

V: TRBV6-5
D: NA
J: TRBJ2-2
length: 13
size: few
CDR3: CASSFGPTGELFF
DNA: TGTGCCAGCAGTTTCGGTCCCACCGGGGAGCTGTTTTTT

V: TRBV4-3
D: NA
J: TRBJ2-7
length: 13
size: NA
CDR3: CASSLRESYEQYF
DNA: TGCGCCAGCAGCCTCAGGGAATCCTACGAGCAGTACTTC

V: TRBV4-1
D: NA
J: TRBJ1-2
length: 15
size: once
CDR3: CASSQDRSANYGYTF
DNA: TGCGCCAGCAGCCAGGACCGCTCGGCTAATTATGGCTACACCTTC

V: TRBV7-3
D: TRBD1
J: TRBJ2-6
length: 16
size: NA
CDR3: CASSRTGGAGANVLTF
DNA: TGTGCCAGCAGCCGTACAGGGGGCGCTGGGGCCAACGTCCTGACTTTC

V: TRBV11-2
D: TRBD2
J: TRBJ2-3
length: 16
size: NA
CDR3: CASSPFSSGSTDTQYF
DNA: TGTGCCAGCAGCCCCTTTTCTAGCGGGAGCACAGATACGCAGTATTTT

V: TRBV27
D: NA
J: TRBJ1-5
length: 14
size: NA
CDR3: CASSSPGSNQPQHF
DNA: TGTGCCAGCAGTTCCCCGGGAAGCAATCAGCCCCAGCATTTT

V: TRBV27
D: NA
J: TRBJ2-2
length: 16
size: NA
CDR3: CASSLGTYQNTGELFF
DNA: TGTGCCAGCAGTTTAGGCACCTATCAGAACACCGGGGAGCTGTTTTTT